The 29 T cell receptor beta chains below all came from one sample that was sequenced in a study of blood T cells in healthy people across ages. For the second PCR, which ran for roughly 6 to 11 cycles, a sample-barcoded 5' primer and a J-beta primer mix were used. TCRdb recomputed calls from the 5' RACE reads with MiXCR, one row per CDR3 protein. The sample carries about 1.5 million distinct CDR3 sequences, roughly 40% recorded once. Specimen: blood. The receptor set was obtained from a woman aged 18-29 years in good health.

In its sample, this clonotype was seen a few times. The genes are TRBV7-6 and TRBJ2-1, with a weak D call TRBD2 (6 bases). V lost 1 base and J lost 6, with 10 bases in between. Looked up from germline, CDR1 is SGHVS and CDR2 is FNYEAQ. CDR3 length: 14 residues. The CDR3 region is CASSLDGTANEQFF. In nucleotides, the CDR3 is TGTGCCAGCAGCTTAGACGGGACTGCCAATGAGCAGTTCTTC.

This clonotype showed up just a few times. The chain employs TRBV10-2 and TRBJ1-5, with 8 bases identical to TRBD1. The CDR3 loop spans 13 amino acids. Trimming at V came to 8 bases and at J to 2 bases, leaving 2 bases not matched to a gene. Germline assignment: CDR1 WSHSY and CDR2 SAAADI. The CDR3 region has the DNA TGCGCCAGCGTGGGACAGGGCAATCAGCCCCAGCATTTT. Translated: CASVGQGNQPQHF.

The chain couples TRBV5-1 to TRBJ2-1, with TRBD2 identical over 7 bases. Germline CDR1 reads SGHRS; CDR2 reads YFSETQ. Losses at the gene ends were 4 bases for V and 13 bases for J; bases not matched to a gene: 20. CDR3 length: 16 amino acids. CDR3: CASSPPNPGREETQFF. The CDR3 DNA reads TGCGCCAGCAGCCCCCCTAATCCGGGACGGGAGGAGACCCAGTTCTTC.

This clonotype turned up a few times. This chain joins TRBV20-1 and TRBJ2-1, with D possibly being TRBD2 (5 bases). In germline, CDR1 is DFQATT, CDR2 SNEGSKA (reference sequence). With 7 bases removed from V and 3 bases from J, the gap between germline ends came to 13 bases. The CDR3 has 13 residues. The CDR3 here is CSVPSLLYNEQFF. CDR3 nucleotide sequence: TGCAGTGTTCCTAGCCTCCTCTACAATGAGCAGTTCTTC.

CDR3 residues: CASSPWRGGNQPQHF. The CDR3 DNA is TGTGCCAGCAGTCCGTGGAGGGGAGGTAATCAGCCCCAGCATTTT. This rearrangement joins TRBV6-1 to TRBJ1-5; maybe TRBD1 (5 bases). V was clipped by 5 bases and J by 4 bases, with 15 bases between them. The CDR3 is made up of 15 amino acids. The germline V gene encodes CDR1 MNHNS and CDR2 SASEGT.

The chain joins TRBV12-5 to TRBJ2-7, with TRBD1 matching over 9 bases. The CDR3 extends over 21 amino acids. Germline V gene data show CDR1 as LGHNT and CDR2 as FRNRAP. V trimming: 1 base; J trimming: 3 bases; junction bases outside the gene matches: 22. CDR3 nucleotides: TGTGCTAGTGGTTTGGGTGACAAACGGACAGGGGTCCGGTCGGTTGGCTACGAGCAGTACTTC. Its protein is CASGLGDKRTGVRSVGYEQYF.

The rearrangement links TRBV10-3 to TRBJ1-2, with TRBD1 as a possible D gene (5 bases). V lost 5 bases, J lost 6 bases, and 16 bases lay in between. The V gene's germline CDR1 is ENHRY and CDR2 SYGVKD. CDR3 length: 14 residues. CDR3 amino acids: CAISLDTDVDGYTF. The CDR3 coding sequence is TGTGCCATCAGTCTGGACACCGATGTGGATGGCTACACCTTC.

J is TRBJ1-1 and V is TRBV11-2; D not certain. Trimming shortened V by 7 bases and J by 1 base, and 13 bases separated the two germline ends. CDR1 is SGHAT, CDR2 FQNNGV, per germline. The CDR3 length is 14 residues. CDR3 amino acids: CASIPGRGNTEAFF. The CDR3 DNA sequence: TGTGCCAGCATCCCCGGCCGGGGGAACACTGAAGCTTTCTTT.

This clonotype has a handful of counts. This sequence joins TRBV5-1 and TRBJ2-1, with TRBD2 matching over 12 bases. The CDR3 length is 16 residues. Germline CDR1 and CDR2: SGHRS and YFSETQ. The ends lost 2 bases at V and 4 bases at J; junction bases unmatched: 4. In DNA form, the CDR3 reads TGCGCCAGCAGCTTTGGACTAGCGGGAATATACAATGAGCAGTTCTTC. Amino acid sequence: CASSFGLAGIYNEQFF.

The rearrangement joins TRBV20-1 to TRBJ2-4, with 12 bases that match TRBD2. The end of the DNA fits TRBJ2-7 better, so the J call may be wrong. Germline CDR1 DFQATT, CDR2 SNEGSKA (reference sequence). This CDR3 is built from 14 residues. CDR3 in amino acids: CSAPTSGGNYEQYF. The CDR3 coding sequence is TGCAGTGCCCCTACTAGCGGGGGGAACTACGAGCAGTACTTC.

In this sample, this clonotype turned up a few times. The V and J genes are TRBV10-3 and TRBJ2-5; 10 nucleotides match TRBD2. This CDR3 is 13 amino acids long. J was trimmed by 3 bases and V by 11 bases; bases with no gene match: 6. Germline assignment: CDR1 ENHRY and CDR2 SYGVKD. CDR3 amino acids: CASGTSVEETQYF. The CDR3 DNA reads as TGTGCCTCCGGGACTAGCGTCGAAGAGACCCAGTACTTC.

This clonotype occurred a few times. This chain connects TRBV9 to TRBJ1-2; TRBD1 matches 12 bases. CDR3 length: 16 amino acids. Germline V CDR1 and CDR2: SGDLS, YYNGEE. V dropped 2 bases and J dropped 2; count of bases not matched to a gene: 4. CDR3: CASSVSGTGGNYGYTF. Written as DNA, the CDR3 is TGTGCCAGCAGCGTTTCCGGGACAGGGGGCAACTATGGCTACACCTTC.

To note about this clonotype: Compared with germline, one end of the junction differs, possibly owing to a read error. The gene calls are TRBV18 and TRBJ1-2, with D maybe TRBD1 (6 bases). CDR1 is KGHSH, CDR2 LQKENI, per germline. This CDR3 spans 13 amino acids. The CDR3 is CASSPEGGSGCTF. Written as DNA, the CDR3 is TGTGCCAGCTCACCCGAGGGGGGGTCTGGCTGCACCTTC.

J is TRBJ1-1 and V is TRBV20-1; D is unresolved. There are 11 residues in the CDR3. Germline values: CDR1 DFQATT, CDR2 SNEGSKA (reference sequence). Trimming took 5 bases from V and 7 from J, leaving 11 bases between them. The CDR3 reads CSAAGPFEAFF. CDR3 in DNA: TGCAGTGCTGCTGGCCCGTTTGAAGCTTTCTTT.

This clonotype was picked up a small number of times. The chain recombines TRBV3-1 with TRBJ2-7; the match to TRBD1 covers 9 bases. The CDR3 loop spans 14 amino acids. Germline CDR1 LGHDT, CDR2 YNNKEL (reference sequence). The ends lost 4 bases at V and 2 bases at J; junction bases unmatched: 3. CDR3 DNA: TGTGCCAGCAGCCCTTGGGACAGGGCCTACGAGCAGTACTTC. This translates into CASSPWDRAYEQYF.

This clonotype was counted between two and nine times. A read error may explain this, as a much larger clone is one base away. The chain has TRBV20-1 and TRBJ2-1; the match to TRBD2 covers 7 bases. Germline CDR1 DFQATT, CDR2 SNEGSKA (reference sequence). V lost 8 bases, J lost 8 bases, and 12 bases stayed unmatched. The CDR3 has 13 residues. The CDR3 sequence is CSTAPSGADEQFF. The CDR3 DNA reads TGCAGTACTGCCCCCAGCGGGGCCGATGAGCAGTTCTTC.

The chain joins TRBV11-2 to TRBJ2-5; 8 nucleotides agree with TRBD2. The CDR3 runs to 17 residues. Germline CDR1 and CDR2: SGHAT and FQNNGV. V gave up 1 base and J gave up 3 bases; unmatched junction bases: 10. The CDR3 bases are TGTGCCAGCAGCTTAGGCGTAATTAGAGCGGGAGAAGAGACCCAGTACTTC. Translation gives CASSLGVIRAGEETQYF.

This chain uses TRBV6-1 with TRBJ2-7; the D is unclear. The CDR3 is 14 residues long. V was clipped by 6 bases and J by 4 bases, with 16 bases between them. The germline gives CDR1 MNHNS, CDR2 SASEGT. The CDR3 here is CASSPNGPRYEQYF. The CDR3 coding sequence is TGTGCCAGCAGCCCTAACGGGCCCCGGTACGAGCAGTACTTC.

This clonotype appeared a few times. This rearrangement joins TRBV6-5 to TRBJ2-1; D is possibly TRBD2 (6 bases). From germline, CDR1 is MNHEY and CDR2 SVGAGI. Deletions cut 6 bases from V and 6 bases from J, with 18 bases between. The CDR3 runs to 15 residues. The CDR3 DNA is TGTGCCAGCAGGACGACTGGAGGGACGGCCAATGAGCAGTTCTTC. Translated, it gives CASRTTGGTANEQFF.

CDR3 DNA: TGTGCCAGCAGCTTAGACGGACTAGCGAAAGGGTACTTC. This sequence encodes CASSLDGLAKGYF. The chain couples TRBV11-2 to TRBJ2-7; 9 nucleotides match TRBD2. The V gene end was trimmed by 0 bases and the J gene end by 12 bases; junction bases not matched to a gene: 6. The CDR3 has 13 residues. The germline gives CDR1 SGHAT, CDR2 FQNNGV.

As for this clonotype: The junction and the germline gene differ at one end; a read error may be behind it. V and J are TRBV27 and TRBJ1-2, with D unclear. Germline loops: CDR1 MNHEY, CDR2 SMNVEV (reference sequence). The length of the CDR3 is 14 residues. CDR3 region: CASGLGGNNYGYTF. The DNA of the CDR3 is TGTGCCAGCGGTTTAGGCGGGAATAACTATGGCTACACCTTC.

This clonotype was found a few times. The V and J genes are TRBV29-1 and TRBJ2-1, with D possibly TRBD2 on 6 matching bases. The V gene's germline CDR1 is SQVTM and CDR2 ANQGSEA. The CDR3 has 12 amino acids. Trimming left V 3 bases short and J 13 bases short, with 16 bases between. The CDR3 region has the DNA TGCAGCGTTGATTTGGGGGGAAGCTCACAGTTCTTC. Translated, it gives CSVDLGGSSQFF.

This clonotype was observed a handful of times. The chain links TRBV20-1 to TRBJ2-5; no clear D gene. This CDR3 is built from 14 residues. Trimming took off 5 bases at V and 1 base at J, with 14 bases between the two ends. The germline V gene encodes CDR1 DFQATT and CDR2 SNEGSKA (reference sequence). DNA for the CDR3: TGCAGTGCTCCGGTCCTTTATGGCCAAGAGACCCAGTACTTC. This encodes CSAPVLYGQETQYF.

This clonotype was seen more than once but under ten times. The gene calls are TRBV20-1 and TRBJ2-1; 8 nucleotides align to TRBD2. Germline V gene lookup returns CDR1 DFQATT and CDR2 SNEGSKA (reference sequence). V lost 3 bases to trimming and J lost 0 bases; unmatched junction nucleotides: 1. CDR3 size: 14 residues. Here the CDR3 reads CSASLAGSYNEQFF. CDR3 bases: TGCAGTGCTAGCCTAGCGGGCTCCTACAATGAGCAGTTCTTC.

The J gene is TRBJ2-7, the V gene TRBV20-1; 13 nucleotides align to TRBD2. The trim removed 6 bases at V and 5 bases at J, leaving 10 bases unmatched. CDR3 length equals 15 residues. The V gene's germline CDR1 is DFQATT and CDR2 SNEGSKA (reference sequence). CDR3 amino acids: CSAHRTSGRAHEQYF. The CDR3 DNA reads as TGCAGTGCCCACAGAACTAGCGGGAGGGCCCACGAGCAGTACTTC.

This rearrangement joins TRBV12-3 or TRBV12-4 to TRBJ2-3; 12 positions agree with TRBD2. The CDR3 is 19 residues long. With 7 bases clipped from V and 2 bases from J, the junction kept 16 bases outside the gene matches. The CDR3 reads CASIFVTSGRFYHTDTQYF. The CDR3, as DNA: TGTGCCAGCATCTTCGTGACTAGCGGGAGATTTTATCACACAGATACGCAGTATTTT.

This clonotype was seen more than once but under ten times. The chain links TRBV7-2 to TRBJ1-2; 8 nucleotides agree with TRBD1. The CDR3 runs to 14 residues. Per germline, CDR1 SGHTA and CDR2 FQGNSA. The V and J ends lost 6 bases and 6 bases, in that order; junction bases with no gene match: 9. The CDR3 loop reads CASRSGTGFHGYTF. The CDR3 bases are TGTGCCAGCAGATCTGGGACAGGTTTCCATGGCTACACCTTC.

The chain links TRBV12-3 or TRBV12-4 to TRBJ2-5; D not resolved. V was clipped by 3 bases and J by 5 bases, with 13 bases between them. The CDR3 consists of 14 residues. CDR3 sequence: CASSLDGSWETQYF. For the CDR3, the DNA is TGTGCCAGCAGTTTGGACGGATCTTGGGAGACCCAGTACTTC.

Concerning this clonotype itself: One junction end does not reproduce the germline sequence, and a read error may be involved. The CDR3 nucleotides read TGCAGTGCTAGAACTAGCGGGAGCCGCTCCTACAAGGAGCAGTTCTTC. Translating gives CSARTSGSRSYKEQFF. The rearrangement joins TRBV20-1 to TRBJ2-1, with 11 nucleotides matching TRBD2. Germline CDR1 and CDR2: DFQATT and SNEGSKA (reference sequence). The CDR3 length is 16 residues.